This T cell receptor (beta chain) was identified during a study of T cell responses to AZD1222 COVID-19 vaccine. Libraries were prepared by immunoSEQ multiplex PCR; TCRdb keeps only in-frame clonotypes and omits some of them. The sample consists of about 160,000 clones, roughly nine tenths of them appearing once. V was trimmed by 1 base and J by 4 bases, leaving 14 bases between them. The CDR3 spans 16 residues. Per the germline V gene, CDR1 is SGHVS and CDR2 is FNYEAQ. About this clone: Its target is unknown.

The study, taken as a whole, reports: Donors skewed white British and female; clonal diversity was possibly underestimated.

This sequence was found in an adult in good health. The V call is TRBV7-6, the J call TRBJ1-3, with a weak D call TRBD1 (6 bases). The material was peripheral blood, obtained on day 0 of MenACWY control vaccination. CDR3: CASSLDIGGAGNTIYF. The CDR3 DNA reads as TGTGCCAGCAGCTTAGACATAGGGGGAGCGGGAAACACCATATATTTT.